The 26 T cell receptor beta chains in this list originate from one sample, sequenced in a study of blood T cell repertoires in COVID-19. Here immunoSEQ multiplex PCR was the method, and the copy in TCRdb shows in-frame clones only, minus some. The table has 350,000 to 450,000 clones, approximately 86% seen once. Sequencing input: peripheral blood. The source is a human donor in a cohort sampled during active COVID-19.

This clone was found a few times. V is TRBV7-8 and J is TRBJ2-7, with 9 bases aligning to TRBD2. J gave up 6 bases and V 3 bases, and 9 bases lay outside the gene matches. Germline CDR1 is SGHVS and CDR2 is FQNEAQ. The CDR3 length is 15 residues. CDR3: CASSFRRLAGTEQYF. In DNA form, the CDR3 reads TGTGCCAGCAGCTTCAGGAGGCTAGCGGGAACCGAGCAGTACTTC.

The rearrangement links TRBV28 to TRBJ2-7; TRBD2 matches at 10 bases. The germline V gene encodes CDR1 MDHEN and CDR2 SYDVKM. CDR3 length equals 14 residues. V dropped 8 bases and J dropped 4; count of bases not matched to a gene: 8. This CDR3 reads CASRLAGETYEQYF. CDR3 sequence (DNA): TGTGCCAGCCGGCTAGCGGGAGAAACTTACGAGCAGTACTTC.

The gene calls are TRBV15 and TRBJ2-5, with 7 bases lining up with TRBD2. Germline V CDR1 and CDR2: LNHNV, YYDKDF (reference sequence). The CDR3 is 13 residues long. The J segment lost 7 bases and the V segment lost 0 bases, leaving 2 bases of the junction unmatched. This CDR3 is CATSRDSGGTQYF. The DNA of the CDR3 is TGTGCCACCAGCAGAGACTCGGGAGGGACCCAGTACTTC.

The chain carries TRBV24-1 and TRBJ2-3, with TRBD2 matching 11 bases. The CDR3 is 14 residues long. J lost 2 bases, V lost 9 bases, and 3 bases had no gene match. Looked up from germline, CDR1 is KGHDR and CDR2 is SFDVKD. The CDR3 bases are TGTGCCACCGGTAGCGGGGGGGCCACAGATACGCAGTATTTT. Protein product: CATGSGGATDTQYF.

V gene TRBV9 combines with J gene TRBJ1-3; TRBD1 aligns across 12 bases. CDR1 and CDR2 from the germline V gene are SGDLS and YYNGEE. The length of the CDR3 is 17 residues. After removal of 4 bases from V and 4 bases from J, the junction contained 9 bases not matched to a gene. CDR3 amino acids: CASSPGTGGLSGNTIYF. The CDR3 nucleotides are TGTGCCAGCAGCCCAGGGACAGGGGGCTTGTCCGGAAACACCATATATTTT.

This chain links TRBV19 with TRBJ2-2, with a tentative D call TRBD1 (7 bases). Germline V gene sequence: CDR1 LNHDA, CDR2 SQIVND (reference sequence). Trimming took 6 bases from V and 7 from J, leaving 21 bases between them. CDR3 size: 16 residues. The CDR3 protein is CASRPGGIEIHGELFF. The DNA for the CDR3 is TGTGCCAGTAGACCAGGGGGGATAGAAATCCACGGGGAGCTGTTTTTT.

Written as DNA, the CDR3 is TGTGCCTGGAGCAGGGGGCTTGATGAAAAACTGTTTTTT. This sequence encodes CAWSRGLDEKLFF. The chain links TRBV30 to TRBJ1-4, with TRBD1 matching over 8 bases. CDR1 and CDR2 from the germline V gene are GTSNPN and SVGIG (reference sequence). The CDR3 runs to 13 residues. Germline trimming cut 3 bases from V and 6 bases from J; bases unmatched to any gene: 3.

V and J are TRBV3-1 (or the pseudogene TRBV3-2) and TRBJ1-2, with TRBD1 identical over 7 bases. The CDR3 loop spans 14 amino acids. CDR1 LGHDT and CDR2 YNNKEL come from the germline V gene (reference sequence). V was clipped by 1 base and J by 8 bases; unmatched bases: 7. DNA of the CDR3: TGTGCCAGCAGCCAAGGACAGGGATGGGGCGGCTACACCTTC. It is translated as CASSQGQGWGGYTF.

V usage is TRBV11-2 and J usage is TRBJ2-2, with a weak D call TRBD1 (6 bases). This CDR3 spans 15 amino acids. The ends were cut back, 5 bases at V and 3 bases at J, with 13 bases in the middle. Germline CDR1 and CDR2: SGHAT and FQNNGV. CDR3 in amino acids: CASSRSGVDTGELFF. The CDR3 DNA follows: TGTGCCAGCAGCCGATCAGGGGTGGACACCGGGGAGCTGTTTTTT. The full variable domain, its missing parts supplied by reference TRBV11-2 and TRBJ2-2, is EAGVAQSPRYKIIEKRQSVAFWCNPISGHATLYWYQQILGQGPKLLIQFQNNGVVDDSQLPKDRFSAERLKGVDSTLKIQPAKLEDSAVYLCASSRSGVDTGELFFGEGSRLTVL.

The gene calls are TRBV27 and TRBJ2-5; TRBD2 agrees at 11 bases. The V and J ends lost 6 bases and 4 bases, in that order; junction bases with no gene match: 7. The CDR3 is 15 residues long. The germline V gene encodes CDR1 MNHEY and CDR2 SMNVEV (reference sequence). The chain's CDR3 is CASRDLAGGSETQYF. CDR3 sequence (DNA): TGTGCCAGCAGAGACCTAGCGGGAGGATCAGAGACCCAGTACTTC.

This rearrangement joins TRBV10-3 to TRBJ2-7; TRBD2 matches at 13 bases. Germline trimming cut 6 bases from V and 5 bases from J; bases unmatched to any gene: 7. Germline V CDR1 and CDR2: ENHRY, SYGVKD. The CDR3 is made up of 15 amino acids. The CDR3 region is CAIRGTSGVLHEQYF. The CDR3 region has the DNA TGTGCCATCAGGGGGACTAGCGGGGTTTTGCACGAGCAGTACTTC.

This clone showed up just a few times. The rearrangement joins TRBV7-3 to TRBJ1-1, with D maybe TRBD1 (5 bases). Germline CDR1 SGHTA, CDR2 FQGTGA. Trimming pared 1 base from V and 4 bases from J, leaving 10 bases between. CDR3 size: 14 residues. The DNA for the CDR3 is TGTGCCAGCAGCTTAAGTGGGGGAGGCACTGAAGCTTTCTTT. It is translated as CASSLSGGGTEAFF.

This chain uses TRBV9 with TRBJ2-7; D possibly corresponds to TRBD2 (5 bases). V lost 0 bases to trimming and J lost 1 base, with 11 bases between them. The germline V gene encodes CDR1 SGDLS and CDR2 YYNGEE. This CDR3 comprises 15 residues. The CDR3 DNA reads as TGTGCCAGCAGCGTAGATTCCGGGAATTCCTACGAGCAGTACTTC. Its translation is CASSVDSGNSYEQYF.

This chain joins TRBV7-3 and TRBJ2-7; 10 nucleotides line up with TRBD1. Germline V lookup: CDR1 SGHTA, CDR2 FQGTGA. V was pared by 5 bases and J by 6 bases, with 10 bases of the junction left unmatched. This CDR3 region has 15 residues. DNA of the CDR3: TGTGCCAGCAGCCAGTCCGGGACAGGGGATTCCGAGCAGTACTTC. Amino acid sequence: CASSQSGTGDSEQYF.

The CDR3 DNA reads TGTGCCAGCAGCTTAAGAGGGGGGACAGTCAGAGAGACCCAGTACTTC. Translating gives CASSLRGGTVRETQYF. The V and J genes are TRBV11-2 and TRBJ2-5, with a weak D call TRBD1 (7 bases). The V end was cut by 2 bases, the J end by 4 bases, with 17 bases between. Germline CDR1 is SGHAT and CDR2 is FQNNGV. This CDR3 comprises 16 residues.

The sample holds a few counts of this clone. The V gene is TRBV19, the J gene TRBJ1-5; 7 bases align to TRBD1. The CDR3 covers 18 residues. Germline V CDR1 and CDR2: LNHDA, SQIVND (reference sequence). Trimming took 1 base from V and 1 from J; bases not matched to a gene: 10. This CDR3 is CASSIGYRGRASNQPQHF. The CDR3 DNA is TGTGCCAGTAGTATAGGTTATAGGGGGCGAGCCAGCAATCAGCCCCAGCATTTT. The complete variable domain, with remaining parts taken from reference TRBV19 and TRBJ1-5, reads DGGITQSPKYLFRKEGQNVTLSCEQNLNHDAMYWYRQDPGQGLRLIYYSQIVNDFQKGDIAEGYSVSREKKESFPLTVTSAQKNPTAFYLCASSIGYRGRASNQPQHFGDGTRLSIL.

The chain recombines TRBV4-2 with TRBJ1-2; TRBD1 matches at 9 bases. The trim removed 1 base at V and 1 base at J, leaving 4 bases unmatched. CDR1 and CDR2 from the germline V gene are LGHNA and YNFKEQ. The CDR3 runs to 16 residues. The CDR3 region is CASSQVPGQGNYGYTF. CDR3 in DNA: TGTGCCAGCAGCCAAGTACCGGGACAGGGTAACTATGGCTACACCTTC.

The chain links TRBV30 to TRBJ2-7; tentatively, D is TRBD1 (5 bases). This CDR3 comprises 11 residues. Trimming cost V 2 bases and J 7 bases, with 9 bases left between them. Germline V gives CDR1 GTSNPN, CDR2 SVGIG (reference sequence). The CDR3 is CAWSSQAEQYF. DNA of the CDR3: TGTGCCTGGAGTTCACAGGCTGAGCAGTACTTC.

This sequence joins TRBV9 and TRBJ2-2; maybe TRBD2 (6 bases). Trimming took 0 bases from V and 2 from J, leaving 11 bases between them. Per the germline V gene, CDR1 is SGDLS and CDR2 is YYNGEE. The CDR3 sequence is 16 residues long. The CDR3 DNA reads as TGTGCCAGCAGCGTAGAGGAGGGGCCTAACACCGGGGAGCTGTTTTTT. Amino acids: CASSVEEGPNTGELFF. The full variable domain, in which reference TRBV9 and TRBJ2-2 provide the parts outside the CDR3, is DSGVTQTPKHLITATGQRVTLRCSPRSGDLSVYWYQQSLDQGLQFLIQYYNGEERAKGNILERFSAQQFPDLHSELNLSSLELGDSALYFCASSVEEGPNTGELFFGEGSRLTVL.

The V and J genes are TRBV4-1 and TRBJ1-1, with D perhaps matching TRBD1 (5 bases). The CDR3 has 13 residues. With 0 bases removed from V and 10 bases from J, the gap between germline ends came to 12 bases. Germline values: CDR1 MGHRA, CDR2 YSYEKL. CDR3 sequence: CASSQDGGGGAFF. CDR3 nucleotides: TGCGCCAGCAGCCAAGATGGGGGAGGCGGAGCTTTCTTT.

V gene TRBV5-1 combines with J gene TRBJ2-3; the match to TRBD2 covers 8 bases. The junction had 7 bases not matched to a gene; V was cut back by 4 bases and J by 0 bases. The CDR3 is made up of 16 amino acids. CDR1 is SGHRS and CDR2 is YFSETQ in the germline V gene. CDR3 region: CASSVGGGTSTDTQYF. The DNA for the CDR3 is TGCGCCAGCAGCGTGGGCGGGGGGACTAGCACAGATACGCAGTATTTT. The full variable domain, its missing parts supplied by reference TRBV5-1 and TRBJ2-3, is KAGVTQTPRYLIKTRGQQVTLSCSPISGHRSVSWYQQTPGQGLQFLFEYFSETQRNKGNFPGRFSGRQFSNSRSEMNVSTLELGDSALYLCASSVGGGTSTDTQYFGPGTRLTVL.

This chain links TRBV7-3 with TRBJ2-3; tentatively, D is TRBD1 (6 bases). Trimming removed 5 bases at V and 11 bases at J, with 14 bases between. The CDR3 loop spans 12 amino acids. CDR1 is SGHTA, CDR2 FQGTGA, per germline. The CDR3 DNA is TGTGCCAGCAGCCCTGACAGGCGAAAGCAGTATTTT. Its translation is CASSPDRRKQYF.

The J gene is TRBJ2-2, the V gene TRBV24-1; possibly TRBD1 for D (5 bases). Trimming pared 10 bases from V and 2 bases from J, leaving 13 bases between. This CDR3 comprises 14 residues. CDR1 is KGHDR and CDR2 is SFDVKD in the germline V gene. CDR3 DNA: TGTGCCACGAGTAAGACAGTCAACACCGGGGAGCTGTTTTTT. Protein: CATSKTVNTGELFF.

The chain uses TRBV2 and TRBJ2-3, with 10 bases fitting TRBD2. The germline gives CDR1 SNHLY, CDR2 FYNNEI. V shed 7 bases and J 0 bases; nucleotides not matched to a gene: 7. The CDR3 has 16 residues. CDR3 amino acids: CASMNQRGGSTDTQYF. Written as DNA, the CDR3 is TGTGCCAGCATGAATCAGCGGGGGGGTAGCACAGATACGCAGTATTTT.

The chain is built from TRBV6-1 and TRBJ1-2, with a weak D call TRBD1 (5 bases). The CDR3 contains 16 residues. Germline V gives CDR1 MNHNS, CDR2 SASEGT. Trimming shortened V by 4 bases and J by 0 bases, and 15 bases separated the two germline ends. This chain's CDR3 is CASSVNRRGANYGYTF. CDR3 nucleotides: TGTGCCAGCAGTGTTAACAGGAGGGGTGCTAACTATGGCTACACCTTC.

CDR3 protein: CASSPPGLAGVTEQFF. The CDR3 DNA follows: TGTGCCAGCAGCCCCCCGGGACTAGCGGGAGTGACTGAGCAGTTCTTC. This rearrangement joins TRBV9 to TRBJ2-1, with TRBD2 matching over 14 bases. Germline CDR1 is SGDLS and CDR2 is YYNGEE. CDR3 length: 16 residues. The trim removed 4 bases at V and 9 bases at J, leaving 9 bases unmatched.